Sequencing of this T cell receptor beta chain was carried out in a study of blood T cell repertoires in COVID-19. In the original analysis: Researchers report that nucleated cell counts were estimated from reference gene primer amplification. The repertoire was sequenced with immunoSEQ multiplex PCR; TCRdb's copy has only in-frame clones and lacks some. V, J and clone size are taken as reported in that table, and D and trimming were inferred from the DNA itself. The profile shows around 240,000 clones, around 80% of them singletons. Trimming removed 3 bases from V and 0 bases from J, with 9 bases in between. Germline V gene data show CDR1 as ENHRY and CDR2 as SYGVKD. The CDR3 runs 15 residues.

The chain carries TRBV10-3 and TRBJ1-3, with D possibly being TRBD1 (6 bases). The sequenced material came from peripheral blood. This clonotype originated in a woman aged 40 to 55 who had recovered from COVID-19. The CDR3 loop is CAISDLTGSGNTIYF. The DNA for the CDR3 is TGTGCCATCAGTGACTTGACAGGCTCTGGAAACACCATATATTTT.